The 11 T cell receptor beta chains below come from one sample, sequenced in a study of T cell changes during pregnancy in multiple sclerosis. This table comes from immunoSEQ multiplex PCR, and its TCRdb copy is limited to in-frame clones, with some not included. The sample records approximately 70,000 clones, 85% to 95% being singletons. The material was CD4+ T cells from peripheral blood mononuclear cells, obtained before pregnancy. The receptors shown here come from a female donor with multiple sclerosis, enrolled in a pregnancy study.

The V gene is TRBV5-4, the J gene TRBJ1-2, with 7 bases fitting TRBD1. The CDR3 runs 14 residues. J lost 2 bases, V lost 4 bases, and 5 bases had no gene match. Germline CDR1 reads SGHNT; CDR2 reads YYREEE (reference sequence). For the CDR3, the DNA is TGTGCCAGCAGCCGGGACAGCACAAACTATGGCTACACCTTC. Protein: CASSRDSTNYGYTF.

The V gene is TRBV2, the J gene TRBJ1-4; a weak D match, TRBD1 (5 bases). CDR3 size: 12 residues. Trimming stripped 7 bases from V and 12 bases from J, with 15 bases between. The germline CDR1 and CDR2 sequences are SNHLY and FYNNEI. The CDR3 loop reads CASTERQGQLFF. The DNA of the CDR3 is TGTGCCAGCACCGAGAGGCAGGGTCAACTGTTTTTT.

V gene TRBV19 combines with J gene TRBJ1-3; D call uncertain. Germline CDR1 and CDR2: LNHDA and SQIVND (reference sequence). The CDR3 totals 16 residues. V dropped 7 bases and J dropped 0 bases, with 16 bases sitting between them. CDR3 in amino acids: CASKERAGLSGNTIYF. The CDR3, as DNA: TGTGCCAGTAAGGAGCGGGCGGGCCTCTCTGGAAACACCATATATTTT.

This chain links TRBV5-5 with TRBJ1-5, with TRBD1 matching 7 bases. V dropped 4 bases and J dropped 3; count of bases not matched to a gene: 4. CDR1 SGHKS and CDR2 YYEKEE come from the germline V gene (reference sequence). The CDR3 length is 14 residues. As DNA, the CDR3 is TGTGCCAGCAGCCAGGGACAGCTCAATCAGCCCCAGCATTTT. Translated: CASSQGQLNQPQHF.

This sequence joins TRBV5-4 and TRBJ2-5; D remains unclear. V was cut by 3 bases and J by 5 bases, with 8 bases left in between. CDR1 and CDR2 from the germline V gene are SGHNT and YYREEE (reference sequence). The CDR3 length is 12 residues. The CDR3 loop reads CASSSTLETQYF. The CDR3 DNA follows: TGTGCCAGCAGCTCTACGTTGGAGACCCAGTACTTC.

This sequence joins TRBV14 and TRBJ2-7; 8 nucleotides align to TRBD2. The CDR3 runs to 13 residues. Germline CDR1 reads SGHDN; CDR2 reads FVKESK. V was clipped by 2 bases and J by 3 bases; unmatched bases: 0. The DNA of the CDR3 is TGTGCCAGCAGCCAACTAGCGGGCTACGAGCAGTACTTC. Translated: CASSQLAGYEQYF.

The chain uses TRBV6-8 and TRBJ2-1; 10 nucleotides align to TRBD2. The CDR3 runs 17 residues. In germline, CDR1 is MNHGY, CDR2 SAAAGT. The V segment lost 10 bases and the J segment 7 bases; nucleotides outside the gene matches: 19. CDR3 sequence (DNA): TGTGCCAATCACGTGGGGAGAGCGGGGGGGCCGGGGAATGAGCAGTTCTTC. Residues: CANHVGRAGGPGNEQFF.

The chain joins TRBV6-5 to TRBJ2-1; the match to TRBD2 covers 10 bases. J was trimmed by 6 bases and V by 5 bases; bases with no gene match: 4. The CDR3 loop spans 14 amino acids. Germline V CDR1 and CDR2: MNHEY, SVGAGI. CDR3 nucleotide sequence: TGTGCCAGCAGTCCGGGACTAGCGACCAATGAGCAGTTCTTC. Translating it yields CASSPGLATNEQFF.

The chain carries TRBV5-6 and TRBJ1-1; the match to TRBD1 covers 12 bases. Losses at the gene ends were 3 bases for V and 0 bases for J; bases not matched to a gene: 9. CDR1 SGHDT and CDR2 YYEEEE come from the germline V gene. This CDR3 is built from 18 residues. The CDR3 is CASSWGTGGASMNTEAFF. In DNA form, the CDR3 reads TGTGCCAGCAGCTGGGGGACAGGGGGCGCGAGTATGAACACTGAAGCTTTCTTT.

The rearrangement links TRBV28 to TRBJ2-7, with a possible D match to TRBD2 (5 bases). The CDR3 covers 10 residues. V was trimmed by 8 bases and J by 5 bases, leaving 7 bases between them. Germline assignment: CDR1 MDHEN and CDR2 SYDVKM. The CDR3 reads CASGSNEQYF. CDR3 sequence (DNA): TGTGCCAGCGGGAGCAACGAGCAGTACTTC.

The DNA for the CDR3 is TGTGCCAGCAGCTTAGCGGGGGGGCCCCATGAGCAGTTCTTC. Residues: CASSLAGGPHEQFF. The chain combines TRBV7-6 with TRBJ2-1; D is perhaps TRBD2 (7 bases). Germline loops: CDR1 SGHVS, CDR2 FNYEAQ. V was clipped by 0 bases and J by 8 bases, with 11 bases between them. The CDR3 contains 14 residues.